These 29 T cell receptor beta chains were sequenced from one sample in a study of blood T cells in healthy people across ages. Alongside a J-beta primer mix, a sample-barcoded 5' primer served in a second PCR lasting roughly 6 to 12 cycles. TCRdb used MiXCR to reprocess the 5' RACE reads, holding one entry per CDR3 protein. Here the sample spans 800,000 to 900,000 distinct CDR3 sequences, around 62% being singletons. Input material: blood. These receptors were taken from a young man in good health.

A remark on this clonotype: Germline and junction disagree at one end, which may indicate a read error. This chain uses TRBV6-5 with TRBJ2-1, with D perhaps matching TRBD1 (5 bases). There are 12 residues in the CDR3. The germline CDR1 and CDR2 sequences are MNHEY and SVGAGI. This CDR3 is CAGRVDNNEQFF. DNA of the CDR3: TGTGCCGGCAGGGTGGACAACAATGAGCAGTTCTTC.

This chain joins TRBV7-2 and TRBJ2-7; TRBD1 might be the D (7 bases). The CDR3 is made up of 14 amino acids. Germline loops: CDR1 SGHTA, CDR2 FQGNSA. V dropped 5 bases and J dropped 2 bases, with 13 bases sitting between them. CDR3 protein: CASSVGRGAYEQYF. The CDR3 coding sequence is TGTGCCAGCAGCGTAGGCAGGGGGGCCTACGAGCAGTACTTC.

V gene TRBV6-2 or TRBV6-3 combines with J gene TRBJ2-6; TRBD2 matches 8 bases. V was clipped by 5 bases and J by 4 bases; unmatched bases: 16. CDR3 length equals 19 residues. Looked up from germline, CDR1 is MNHEY and CDR2 is SVGEGT. The CDR3 coding sequence is TGTGCCAGCAGTCCCTGGAGGACAGCGGGGGAGGAAGGGGCCAACGTCCTGACTTTC. It is translated as CASSPWRTAGEEGANVLTF.

This clonotype occurred once. The germline gene is not matched at one end of the junction; a read error may be the cause. This chain joins TRBV7-2 and TRBJ2-3; D unresolved. Germline values: CDR1 SGHTA, CDR2 FQGNSA. The CDR3 is made up of 14 amino acids. CDR3 sequence (DNA): TGTGCCGGCAGCCCAGAGAGCCGCACAGATACGCAGTATTTT. Its translation is CAGSPESRTDTQYF. Based on the CDR3 plus reference TRBV7-2 and TRBJ2-3, the full variable domain is GAGVSQSPSNKVTEKGKDVELRCDPISGHTALYWYRQSLGQGLEFLIYFQGNSAPDKSGLPSDRFSAERTGGSVSTLTIQRTQQEDSAVYLCAGSPESRTDTQYFGPGTRLTVL.

This clonotype was observed a few times. The V and J genes are TRBV20-1 and TRBJ2-1; tentatively, D is TRBD1 or TRBD2 (6 bases each). The CDR3 runs to 11 residues. V gave up 6 bases and J gave up 7 bases, with 10 bases separating them. Germline V gene data show CDR1 as DFQATT and CDR2 as SNEGSKA (reference sequence). The CDR3 here is CSARGDNEQFF. CDR3 nucleotides: TGCAGTGCGAGGGGGGATAATGAGCAGTTCTTC.

The chain employs TRBV6-5 and TRBJ1-1, with unresolved D. V lost 4 bases to trimming and J lost 5 bases, with 8 bases between them. Germline-derived CDR1 and CDR2 are MNHEY and SVGAGI. This CDR3 has 12 amino acids. This chain's CDR3 is CASSSKLTEAFF. For the CDR3, the DNA is TGTGCCAGCAGTTCCAAATTGACTGAAGCTTTCTTT.

J is TRBJ2-7 and V is TRBV20-1; D unclear. Per the germline V gene, CDR1 is DFQATT and CDR2 is SNEGSKA (reference sequence). V dropped 7 bases and J dropped 0 bases, with 22 bases sitting between them. The CDR3 spans 16 residues. In DNA, the CDR3 is TGCAGTGGTAAGCCCAAGATTACCGCTATCTCCTACGAGCAGTACTTC. Translation: CSGKPKITAISYEQYF.

The gene calls are TRBV30 and TRBJ2-7; TRBD1 might be the D (5 bases). Deletions cut 2 bases from V and 3 bases from J, with 8 bases between. Germline assignment: CDR1 GTSNPN and CDR2 SVGIG (reference sequence). CDR3 length: 12 amino acids. The CDR3 here is CAWSLDSYEQYF. DNA of the CDR3: TGTGCCTGGAGTCTCGACAGCTACGAGCAGTACTTC.

V usage is TRBV30 and J usage is TRBJ2-1; the match to TRBD2 covers 12 bases. From germline, CDR1 is GTSNPN and CDR2 SVGIG (reference sequence). This CDR3 spans 15 amino acids. The V gene end was trimmed by 1 base and the J gene end by 7 bases; junction bases not matched to a gene: 5. For the CDR3, the DNA is TGTGCCTGGAGTGGGGGACTAGCGGGCGAAAATGAGCAGTTCTTC. It yields the protein CAWSGGLAGENEQFF.

V gene TRBV4-2 combines with J gene TRBJ1-1; D is unresolved. The V gene lost 0 bases and the J gene lost 4 bases, with 6 bases spanning the gap. Germline V CDR1 and CDR2: LGHNA, YNFKEQ. The CDR3 has 13 residues. The DNA for the CDR3 is TGTGCCAGCAGCCAAGATCCGGGCACTGAAGCTTTCTTT. It codes for CASSQDPGTEAFF.

This chain uses TRBV29-1 with TRBJ1-5; no firm D call. V was trimmed by 6 bases and J by 0 bases, leaving 12 bases between them. From germline, CDR1 is SQVTM and CDR2 ANQGSEA. The CDR3 is 14 amino acids. CDR3 region: CSVAQKNSNQPQHF. The CDR3, as DNA: TGCAGCGTGGCACAGAAGAATAGCAATCAGCCCCAGCATTTT.

CDR3 bases: TGTGCCAGCAGTTTATCCTCTCAGGGGGGTGACTACGAGCAGTACTTC. This sequence encodes CASSLSSQGGDYEQYF. The chain uses TRBV27 and TRBJ2-7, with D possibly TRBD1 on 7 matching bases. V was clipped by 0 bases and J by 3 bases, with 15 bases between them. There are 16 residues in the CDR3. Germline V gene data show CDR1 as MNHEY and CDR2 as SMNVEV (reference sequence).

This clonotype turned up a few times. This sequence joins TRBV6-1 and TRBJ2-5; the D is unclear. The germline V gene has CDR1 MNHNS and CDR2 SASEGT. The V end was cut by 0 bases, the J end by 3 bases, with 8 bases between. The CDR3 runs 14 residues. CDR3: CASSEAWREETQYF. CDR3 sequence (DNA): TGTGCCAGCAGTGAAGCTTGGAGAGAAGAGACCCAGTACTTC.

This clonotype has more than one count but fewer than ten. The V call is TRBV10-3, the J call TRBJ2-5; D possibly corresponds to TRBD1 (6 bases). The CDR3 is made up of 14 amino acids. In germline, CDR1 is ENHRY, CDR2 SYGVKD. Deletions cut 0 bases from V and 4 bases from J, with 9 bases between. The CDR3 coding sequence is TGTGCCATCAGTGAGTCACAGGGCGGAGAGACCCAGTACTTC. This codes for CAISESQGGETQYF.

V gene TRBV7-2 combines with J gene TRBJ2-3; 9 bases fit TRBD2. This CDR3 comprises 16 residues. Germline V gives CDR1 SGHTA, CDR2 FQGNSA. V shed 3 bases, J shed 5 bases, and the junction held 9 bases outside the gene matches. DNA of the CDR3: TGTGCCAGCAGCTTTAGAACTAGCGGGTTGGGAGATACGCAGTATTTT. It yields the protein CASSFRTSGLGDTQYF.

Only a few counts were recorded for this clonotype. The V and J genes are TRBV2 and TRBJ1-1; 9 bases are shared with TRBD1. Germline values: CDR1 SNHLY, CDR2 FYNNEI. This CDR3 has 15 residues. Unmatched junction bases numbered 10, after V lost 7 bases and J lost 4 bases. As DNA, the CDR3 is TGTGCCAGCATTCCCGACAGGGGGTTCCCCACTGAAGCTTTCTTT. It translates to CASIPDRGFPTEAFF.

The chain combines TRBV20-1 with TRBJ2-5, with 13 bases lining up with TRBD2. The J call is doubtful: the DNA matches TRBJ2-7 better. Germline V gene lookup returns CDR1 DFQATT and CDR2 SNEGSKA (reference sequence). This CDR3 contains 14 residues. The CDR3 DNA reads as TGCAGTGCTACCCAGGGACTAGCGGGGTCCGAGCAGTACTTC. Translation gives CSATQGLAGSEQYF.

This clonotype was observed a few times. CDR3 residues: CASSSPPGGLKTQYF. For the CDR3, the DNA is TGTGCCAGCAGCTCCCCCCCAGGGGGCTTAAAGACCCAGTACTTC. This chain joins TRBV7-6 and TRBJ2-5, with 8 positions matching TRBD1. Germline CDR1 reads SGHVS; CDR2 reads FNYEAQ. The V gene end was trimmed by 4 bases and the J gene end by 6 bases; junction bases not matched to a gene: 10. CDR3 length: 15 residues.

The CDR3 loop is CSASGVNEQFF. The DNA of the CDR3 is TGCAGTGCTTCAGGGGTCAATGAGCAGTTCTTC. The chain joins TRBV20-1 to TRBJ2-1, with D possibly being TRBD1 (6 bases). This CDR3 is 11 amino acids long. CDR1 is DFQATT and CDR2 is SNEGSKA in the germline V gene (reference sequence). V was trimmed by 5 bases and J by 6 bases, leaving 8 bases between them.

The rearrangement links TRBV9 to TRBJ2-1, with 8 bases aligning to TRBD2. V dropped 2 bases and J dropped 7; count of bases not matched to a gene: 8. The CDR3 totals 15 residues. Germline-derived CDR1 and CDR2 are SGDLS and YYNGEE. The CDR3 sequence: CASSVGSGATNEQFF. The DNA for the CDR3 is TGTGCCAGCAGCGTCGGTAGCGGGGCGACGAATGAGCAGTTCTTC.

V gene TRBV4-2 combines with J gene TRBJ2-7; D is undetermined. CDR1 LGHNA and CDR2 YNFKEQ come from the germline V gene. Trimming removed 0 bases at V and 4 bases at J, with 10 bases between. The CDR3 sequence is 14 residues long. CDR3 bases: TGTGCCAGCAGCCAAGATCTGACCCGGTACGAGCAGTACTTC. Encoded protein: CASSQDLTRYEQYF.

This chain joins TRBV12-3 or TRBV12-4 and TRBJ1-2, with D uncertain. The germline V and J ends were trimmed by 6 bases and 8 bases, with 16 bases remaining between them. This CDR3 comprises 13 residues. CDR3 residues: CASRPSRAFGYTF. The CDR3 nucleotides read TGTGCCAGCAGACCCTCACGGGCATTCGGCTACACCTTC.

V and J are TRBV28 and TRBJ1-1; weak D call: TRBD1 (6 bases). Germline V lookup: CDR1 MDHEN, CDR2 SYDVKM. The CDR3 extends over 15 amino acids. V was cut by 5 bases and J by 1 base, with 14 bases left in between. This CDR3 is CASSTSSTGNTEAFF. CDR3 bases: TGTGCCAGCAGTACATCCTCGACAGGGAACACTGAAGCTTTCTTT.

This clonotype was seen a handful of times. V usage is TRBV29-1 and J usage is TRBJ1-2, with 7 bases matching TRBD1. The CDR3 length is 14 residues. The V segment lost 4 bases and the J segment 2 bases; nucleotides outside the gene matches: 7. CDR1 and CDR2 from the germline V gene are SQVTM and ANQGSEA. The DNA of the CDR3 is TGCAGCGTTGGAGGTCAGGGGGACAACTATGGCTACACCTTC. Its protein product is CSVGGQGDNYGYTF.

This clonotype appeared many times. This sequence joins TRBV4-2 and TRBJ2-7; TRBD1 matches 8 bases. V lost 6 bases to trimming and J lost 1 base; unmatched junction nucleotides: 2. The CDR3 sequence is 13 residues long. Germline V gene lookup returns CDR1 LGHNA and CDR2 YNFKEQ. As DNA, the CDR3 is TGTGCCAGCAGTCGGGACAGGTCCTACGAGCAGTACTTC. This codes for CASSRDRSYEQYF.

J is TRBJ2-4 and V is TRBV5-1; D unclear. The CDR3 consists of 13 residues. Between the trimmed V and J ends, which lost 5 bases and 13 bases, there was a span of 19 bases. CDR1 is SGHRS, CDR2 YFSETQ, per germline. CDR3 sequence: CASRPGLDGEQYF. The CDR3 bases are TGCGCCAGCAGACCTGGCTTAGATGGAGAGCAGTACTTC. Full variable domain (rest looked up from reference TRBV5-1 and TRBJ2-4): KAGVTQTPRYLIKTRGQQVTLSCSPISGHRSVSWYQQTPGQGLQFLFEYFSETQRNKGNFPGRFSGRQFSNSRSEMNVSTLELGDSALYLCASRPGLDGEQYFGAGTRLSVL.

The V call is TRBV6-6, the J call TRBJ2-5, with D unclear. Between the trimmed V and J ends, which lost 4 bases and 2 bases, there was a span of 11 bases. CDR3 length: 14 residues. Germline V gene lookup returns CDR1 MNHNY and CDR2 SVGAGI (reference sequence). The CDR3, as DNA: TGTGCCAGCAGTTCCCCTCCCGGACAAGAGACCCAGTACTTC. This encodes CASSSPPGQETQYF.

The V call is TRBV5-1, the J call TRBJ2-1, with 11 nucleotides matching TRBD2. The CDR3 sequence is 16 residues long. Germline-derived CDR1 and CDR2 are SGHRS and YFSETQ. J was trimmed by 6 bases and V by 0 bases; bases with no gene match: 5. Here the CDR3 reads CASSLVILAGGNEQFF. The CDR3 bases are TGCGCCAGCAGCTTGGTGATTCTAGCGGGGGGCAATGAGCAGTTCTTC.

The J gene is TRBJ2-3, the V gene TRBV20-1; 7 bases agree with TRBD2. CDR1 is DFQATT, CDR2 SNEGSKA, per germline (reference sequence). The ends lost 5 bases at V and 6 bases at J; junction bases unmatched: 8. The CDR3 sequence is 13 residues long. DNA for the CDR3: TGCAGTGCTCTGGGGGGGGGTGCGGATACGCAGTATTTT. Translating gives CSALGGGADTQYF.